This T cell receptor (beta chain) was sequenced in a study of cytomegalovirus exposure and HLA in healthy donors. Points from the study as a whole: Reports credit the classifier with highly specific, highly sensitive diagnosis of cytomegalovirus status.

Only one count was recorded for this clone. What it binds is unknown. PCR involved 60 Vbeta and 13 Jbeta primers. Profiling relied on immunoSEQ multiplex PCR, and the TCRdb table lists in-frame clones only, not all of them. The sample lists more than 120,000 clones; approximately 78% were seen once. Sample: PBMCs. The receptor's source is a middle-aged woman in good health and CMV-seropositive.

CDR3 region: CASSPRGSARRFF. Here the CDR3 DNA reads TGTGCCAGCAGTCCGCGCGGGTCCGCCCGGAGGTTCTTC. The chain recombines TRBV6-5 with TRBJ2-1; D perhaps matches TRBD2 (5 bases). Deletions cut 5 bases from V and 15 bases from J, with 20 bases between. Germline lookup yields CDR1 MNHEY and CDR2 SVGAGI. The CDR3 contains 13 residues.